One and the same sample provided the 24 T cell receptor beta chains below, sequenced in a study of blood T cell repertoires in COVID-19. Produced via immunoSEQ multiplex PCR; TCRdb's table is partial and in-frame only. The table has about 100,000 clones, over 80% seen once; the top ten hold 15% to 20%. Sample: peripheral blood. The receptors come from a man in his fifties or sixties with acute or convalescent COVID-19.

This clone came up once. This chain links TRBV5-1 with TRBJ2-2; D is perhaps TRBD2 (5 bases). CDR1 and CDR2 from the germline V gene are SGHRS and YFSETQ. The V and J ends lost 6 bases and 7 bases respectively, with 19 bases between them. The CDR3 runs to 15 residues. The CDR3 protein is CASNPSTGSNGELFF. The CDR3 DNA reads TGCGCCAGCAACCCCAGTACGGGATCCAACGGGGAGCTGTTTTTT.

The rearrangement joins TRBV7-3 to TRBJ2-3; D ambiguous. CDR1 is SGHTA, CDR2 FQGTGA, per germline. Trimming removed 1 base at V and 4 bases at J, with 6 bases between. This CDR3 comprises 13 residues. CDR3 protein: CASSLSLPDTQYF. The CDR3 region has the DNA TGTGCCAGCAGCTTAAGTCTACCAGATACGCAGTATTTT.

V is TRBV5-1 and J is TRBJ2-2; 8 bases agree with TRBD1. The trim removed 4 bases at V and 4 bases at J, leaving 6 bases unmatched. Per the germline V gene, CDR1 is SGHRS and CDR2 is YFSETQ. This CDR3 comprises 15 residues. CDR3 in DNA: TGCGCCAGCAGCCTAGACAGGGGTGGCACCGGGGAGCTGTTTTTT. Translating gives CASSLDRGGTGELFF. The full variable domain, rest sourced from reference TRBV5-1 and TRBJ2-2, is KAGVTQTPRYLIKTRGQQVTLSCSPISGHRSVSWYQQTPGQGLQFLFEYFSETQRNKGNFPGRFSGRQFSNSRSEMNVSTLELGDSALYLCASSLDRGGTGELFFGEGSRLTVL.

This chain uses TRBV15 with TRBJ1-1, with D perhaps TRBD1 (5 bases). Trimming pared 5 bases from V and 0 bases from J, leaving 19 bases between. Germline CDR1 reads LNHNV; CDR2 reads YYDKDF (reference sequence). The CDR3 is 17 amino acids. CDR3 loop: CATSPEIIRALNTEAFF. The DNA for the CDR3 is TGTGCCACCAGCCCAGAGATCATCAGGGCTCTGAACACTGAAGCTTTCTTT. Together with reference TRBV15 and TRBJ1-1, the CDR3 gives the full variable domain: DAMVIQNPRYQVTQFGKPVTLSCSQTLNHNVMYWYQQKSSQAPKLLFHYYDKDFNNEADTPDNFQSRRPNTSFCFLDIRSPGLGDTAMYLCATSPEIIRALNTEAFFGQGTRLTVV.

This clone was recorded a few times. This chain's CDR3 is CASSRDRGPANEKLFF. The CDR3 coding sequence is TGCGCCAGCAGCCGAGACAGGGGGCCGGCTAATGAAAAACTGTTTTTT. V usage is TRBV4-1 and J usage is TRBJ1-4; TRBD1 matches 10 bases. Trimming removed 4 bases from V and 3 bases from J; junction bases left unmatched: 5. CDR1 and CDR2 (germline): MGHRA, YSYEKL. This CDR3 region has 16 residues.

This sequence joins TRBV5-1 and TRBJ2-2; no definite D call. Trimming shortened V by 4 bases and J by 4 bases, and 5 bases separated the two germline ends. CDR1 SGHRS and CDR2 YFSETQ come from the germline V gene. The CDR3 consists of 12 residues. As DNA, the CDR3 is TGCGCCAGCAGCCTTTCCACCGGGGAGCTGTTTTTT. It is translated as CASSLSTGELFF.

J is TRBJ1-2 and V is TRBV3-1 (or the pseudogene TRBV3-2), with D uncertain. The CDR3 has 14 amino acids. Germline V gene data show CDR1 as LGHDT and CDR2 as YNNKEL (reference sequence). V was cut by 0 bases and J by 4 bases, with 9 bases left in between. The DNA of the CDR3 is TGTGCCAGCAGCCAAGAAGAGGTTCTCTATGGCTACACCTTC. Translation gives CASSQEEVLYGYTF.

This chain connects TRBV7-3 to TRBJ2-2, with D possibly being TRBD2 (6 bases). The V end was cut by 4 bases, the J end by 2 bases, with 11 bases between. Germline assignment: CDR1 SGHTA and CDR2 FQGTGA. The CDR3 length is 15 residues. CDR3 in DNA: TGTGCCAGCAGCTCCGGGACTTTCAACACCGGGGAGCTGTTTTTT. Translation: CASSSGTFNTGELFF.

The chain is built from TRBV7-3 and TRBJ2-3; 7 bases map to TRBD2. After removal of 1 base from V and 0 bases from J, the junction contained 1 base not matched to a gene. The CDR3 is made up of 15 amino acids. The germline CDR1 and CDR2 sequences are SGHTA and FQGTGA. The CDR3: CASSLSGGSTDTQYF. CDR3 nucleotide sequence: TGTGCCAGCAGCTTAAGCGGGGGTAGCACAGATACGCAGTATTTT.

V is TRBV5-1 and J is TRBJ2-2, with 9 bases lining up with TRBD1. This CDR3 is 15 amino acids long. V dropped 3 bases and J dropped 7; count of bases not matched to a gene: 7. The germline V gene has CDR1 SGHRS and CDR2 YFSETQ. Here the CDR3 DNA reads TGCGCCAGCAGCTATGACAGGGGGGCCAGCGGGGAGCTGTTTTTT. It is translated as CASSYDRGASGELFF.

The J gene is TRBJ2-7, the V gene TRBV19, with TRBD2 matching 8 bases. Trimming at V came to 8 bases and at J to 7 bases, leaving 7 bases not matched to a gene. Germline loops: CDR1 LNHDA, CDR2 SQIVND (reference sequence). The length of the CDR3 is 12 residues. CDR3 in DNA: TGTGCCAGTTCGGGAGGGAGGGGGGAGCAGTACTTC. Its protein is CASSGGRGEQYF.

The J gene is TRBJ2-2, the V gene TRBV4-1, with D perhaps matching TRBD1 (5 bases). CDR3 length: 15 amino acids. Trimming removed 5 bases from V and 3 bases from J, with 13 bases in between. CDR1 and CDR2 (germline): MGHRA, YSYEKL. CDR3 in amino acids: CASSEGATYTGELFF. The CDR3 DNA sequence: TGCGCCAGCAGCGAAGGGGCCACCTACACCGGGGAGCTGTTTTTT.

The chain couples TRBV9 to TRBJ1-2; D is unresolved. The length of the CDR3 is 14 residues. The V end was cut by 0 bases, the J end by 3 bases, with 9 bases between. Germline lookup yields CDR1 SGDLS and CDR2 YYNGEE. For the CDR3, the DNA is TGTGCCAGCAGCGTAGACGCGGCTCACTATGGCTACACCTTC. It is translated as CASSVDAAHYGYTF.

This clone was recorded only once. The rearrangement joins TRBV5-1 to TRBJ2-1, with unresolved D. Germline V gene data show CDR1 as SGHRS and CDR2 as YFSETQ. The CDR3 has 14 residues. Trimming shortened V by 0 bases and J by 5 bases, and 9 bases separated the two germline ends. CDR3: CASSLGHANNEQFF. The CDR3 nucleotides are TGCGCCAGCAGCTTGGGACACGCAAACAATGAGCAGTTCTTC. The full variable domain, with the rest looked up from reference TRBV5-1 and TRBJ2-1, is KAGVTQTPRYLIKTRGQQVTLSCSPISGHRSVSWYQQTPGQGLQFLFEYFSETQRNKGNFPGRFSGRQFSNSRSEMNVSTLELGDSALYLCASSLGHANNEQFFGPGTRLTVL.

CDR3 sequence (DNA): TGTGCCAGCAGTCGGACAGGGGAATCTGAGCAGTTCTTC. As protein: CASSRTGESEQFF. V and J are TRBV6-2 or TRBV6-3 and TRBJ2-1, with 9 bases matching TRBD1. Trimming removed 5 bases from V and 9 bases from J; junction bases left unmatched: 5. CDR3 length: 13 residues. Per germline, CDR1 MNHEY and CDR2 SVGEGT.

The chain recombines TRBV19 with TRBJ2-1; 8 bases match TRBD2. Losses at the gene ends were 5 bases for V and 8 bases for J; bases not matched to a gene: 11. Germline lookup yields CDR1 LNHDA and CDR2 SQIVND (reference sequence). The CDR3 is made up of 15 amino acids. The CDR3 nucleotides are TGTGCCAGTAGTGGCCATAGCGGGGTAAGCGATGAGCAGTTCTTC. The encoded protein is CASSGHSGVSDEQFF.

The chain carries TRBV19 and TRBJ2-7, with D perhaps TRBD1 (6 bases). Trimming removed 5 bases at V and 5 bases at J, with 16 bases between. CDR1 and CDR2 (germline): LNHDA, SQIVND (reference sequence). The CDR3 is made up of 14 amino acids. The CDR3 DNA reads as TGTGCCAGTAGTTCGACAGGTTCTTTCGACGAGCAGTACTTC. As protein: CASSSTGSFDEQYF.

This clone was seen a handful of times. The rearrangement joins TRBV6-5 to TRBJ2-1, with 14 bases lining up with TRBD2. J was trimmed by 8 bases and V by 5 bases; bases with no gene match: 5. The CDR3 has 15 amino acids. Per germline, CDR1 MNHEY and CDR2 SVGAGI. The CDR3 reads CASSQTSGGVDEQFF. CDR3 nucleotide sequence: TGTGCCAGCAGTCAGACTAGCGGGGGGGTCGATGAGCAGTTCTTC.

V gene TRBV6-1 combines with J gene TRBJ1-5, with D possibly TRBD1 on 6 matching bases. V lost 0 bases to trimming and J lost 3 bases, with 9 bases between them. The CDR3 has 15 residues. Germline CDR1 is MNHNS and CDR2 is SASEGT. The CDR3 loop is CASSEADSYNQPQHF. In DNA, the CDR3 is TGTGCCAGCAGTGAAGCGGACAGTTACAATCAGCCCCAGCATTTT.

Written as DNA, the CDR3 is TGCGCCAGCAGCTTACGAACAGGGGGCGGTGAAAAACTGTTTTTT. This encodes CASSLRTGGGEKLFF. V gene TRBV5-1 combines with J gene TRBJ1-4, with TRBD1 matching 9 bases. With V trimmed by 2 bases and J by 7 bases, 6 bases remained unmatched. CDR3 length: 15 amino acids. Germline V lookup: CDR1 SGHRS, CDR2 YFSETQ.

The J gene is TRBJ1-6, the V gene TRBV4-3; no reliable D call. Germline V gene sequence: CDR1 LGHNA, CDR2 YSLEER. Trimming left V 4 bases short and J 9 bases short, with 13 bases between. The CDR3 runs to 14 residues. CDR3 in DNA: TGCGCCAGCAGCCTTAAGAGCCGGGGTTCACCCCTCCACTTT. This codes for CASSLKSRGSPLHF.

This clone was picked up a small number of times. The chain uses TRBV10-3 and TRBJ2-7; 10 bases are shared with TRBD1. The germline V gene encodes CDR1 ENHRY and CDR2 SYGVKD. With 7 bases clipped from V and 2 bases from J, the junction kept 5 bases outside the gene matches. The CDR3 is 14 amino acids. CDR3 sequence reads: CAITRTGGAYEQYF. The CDR3, as DNA: TGTGCCATCACCAGGACAGGGGGAGCCTACGAGCAGTACTTC.

The CDR3 sequence is CSVETATSYEQYF. In DNA, the CDR3 is TGCAGCGTTGAGACAGCCACCTCCTACGAGCAGTACTTC. This rearrangement joins TRBV29-1 to TRBJ2-7, with D possibly matching TRBD1 (5 bases). The CDR3 sequence is 13 residues long. Between the trimmed V and J ends, which lost 3 bases and 0 bases, there was a span of 9 bases. Germline V gene sequence: CDR1 SQVTM, CDR2 ANQGSEA.

The genes are TRBV7-6 and TRBJ2-3; the match to TRBD2 covers 9 bases. Losses at the gene ends were 1 base for V and 4 bases for J; bases not matched to a gene: 9. This CDR3 has 17 residues. Germline values: CDR1 SGHVS, CDR2 FNYEAQ. The CDR3 protein is CASSLDLSAGGADTQYF. As DNA, the CDR3 is TGTGCCAGCAGCTTAGATCTTTCAGCGGGGGGCGCAGATACGCAGTATTTT. The full variable domain, with the rest looked up from reference TRBV7-6 and TRBJ2-3, is GAGVSQSPRYKVTKRGQDVALRCDPISGHVSLYWYRQALGQGPEFLTYFNYEAQQDKSGLPNDRFSAERPEGSISTLTIQRTEQRDSAMYRCASSLDLSAGGADTQYFGPGTRLTVL.